This passage covers 4 T cell receptor beta chains from one sample sequenced in a study of T cells after yellow fever vaccination. Via MiXCR, TCRdb re-called the 5' RACE reads, giving one row per CDR3 protein. The table shows 500,000 to 650,000 distinct CDR3 sequences, with roughly 12% occurring only once. This specimen consisted of PBMCs, obtained on the day of the yellow fever booster vaccination. The origin of the receptors is a man in his thirties or forties who received the YFV17D yellow fever vaccine.

This clonotype was counted a few times. The J gene is TRBJ1-5, the V gene TRBV19, with 7 bases lining up with TRBD1. Germline lookup yields CDR1 LNHDA and CDR2 SQIVND (reference sequence). V lost 3 bases and J lost 3; bases outside the gene matches: 11. CDR3 length: 17 amino acids. In DNA, the CDR3 is TGTGCCAGTAGTATTCCCAGCCCGACAGGGTTCAATCAGCCCCAGCATTTT. Amino acids: CASSIPSPTGFNQPQHF.

This clonotype was detected a few times. The rearrangement uses TRBV4-2 and TRBJ1-1, with D tentatively TRBD1 (5 bases). Germline lookup yields CDR1 LGHNA and CDR2 YNFKEQ. With 5 bases removed from V and 4 bases from J, the gap between germline ends came to 23 bases. The length of the CDR3 is 17 residues. In nucleotides, the CDR3 is TGTGCCAGCAGCACAACCTTGGGGGGGGGGTTTGGCACTGAAGCTTTCTTT. As protein: CASSTTLGGGFGTEAFF.

The sample holds a few counts of this clonotype. This chain links TRBV29-1 with TRBJ2-7; tentative D call: TRBD2 (6 bases). This CDR3 has 15 residues. The V and J ends lost 0 bases and 0 bases respectively, with 12 bases between them. Per germline, CDR1 SQVTM and CDR2 ANQGSEA. CDR3 loop: CSVEDLEGGSYEQYF. In DNA form, the CDR3 reads TGCAGCGTTGAAGATCTGGAGGGTGGCTCCTACGAGCAGTACTTC.

This clonotype has only a few counts. The rearrangement uses TRBV4-2 and TRBJ1-3; D is unresolved. Looked up from germline, CDR1 is LGHNA and CDR2 is YNFKEQ. Deletions cut 4 bases from V and 2 bases from J, with 12 bases between. The CDR3 is 15 amino acids. The CDR3 DNA is TGTGCCAGCAGCCGGAATCTCGATACTGGAAACACCATATATTTT. Translated, it gives CASSRNLDTGNTIYF.